This record covers a single TCR beta chain. Antigen unknown. Sequencing libraries for TCR beta were prepared with iRepertoire HTBI primers and Arm-PCR of CDR3 regions. MiXCR, run by TCRdb on the multiplex PCR reads, gives a single entry per CDR3 protein. The sample includes some 450,000 distinct CDR3 sequences, 20% to 25% of them seen just once. This record belongs to a study of regulatory T cells in long-lasting Graves disease. Trimming stripped 2 bases from V and 0 bases from J, with 17 bases between. There are 16 residues in the CDR3. Germline values: CDR1 SQVTM, CDR2 ANQGSEA. Time point described: persistent/refractory GD, antithyroid drugs over 5 years with positive TRAb. The TCR library used RNA extracted from PBMCs. Broader study findings: A limited number of samples was an acknowledged limitation. In persistent patients, shared public clonotypes (over 2,500) outnumbered those in new patients (around 1,000). The study found TRBV28, TRBJ1-2 and TRBJ2-5 favored in persistent disease. Patients whose Graves' disease persisted exhibited lower TCR diversity than those newly diagnosed.

Source: peripheral blood mononuclear cells (PBMCs), taken when the disease was refractory, from a patient treated with antithyroid drugs. The clonotype originates from a female donor with Graves disease. This chain links TRBV29-1 with TRBJ2-7, with unresolved D. DNA for the CDR3: TGCAGCGTTGAACGCTCCGGCCCGGTTAACTCCTACGAGCAGTACTTC. It specifies CSVERSGPVNSYEQYF.